Presented here are 12 T cell receptor beta chains from one specimen sequenced in a study of T cell responses to AZD1222 COVID-19 vaccine. The method was immunoSEQ multiplex PCR; TCRdb's version includes in-frame clones alone and lacks a portion of them. This repertoire shows 100,000 or so clones, about 88% found once; its top ten account for 10% to 15%. Sequencing used peripheral blood, obtained on day 0 of AZD1222 vaccination. These TCRs come from an adult in good health.

The chain is built from TRBV6-5 and TRBJ2-7; D might be TRBD1 (6 bases). The CDR3 is made up of 13 amino acids. With 8 bases removed from V and 2 bases from J, the gap between germline ends came to 13 bases. Germline CDR1 reads MNHEY; CDR2 reads SVGAGI. In DNA form, the CDR3 reads TGTGCCAGCCTGACAGGATTACCCTACGAGCAGTACTTC. It translates to CASLTGLPYEQYF.

The rearrangement uses TRBV19 and TRBJ1-2; weak D call: TRBD1 (5 bases). The CDR3 runs to 15 residues. CDR1 and CDR2 from the germline V gene are LNHDA and SQIVND (reference sequence). V was shortened by 3 bases and J by 7 bases, with 18 bases between the two germline ends. The CDR3 bases are TGTGCCAGTAGTATGCTGGGAGGGACTGATCTTGGCTACACCTTC. As protein: CASSMLGGTDLGYTF.

This chain joins TRBV3-1 (or the pseudogene TRBV3-2) and TRBJ2-5; 7 positions agree with TRBD1. CDR1 is LGHDT and CDR2 is YNNKEL in the germline V gene (reference sequence). This CDR3 spans 15 amino acids. After removal of 1 base from V and 5 bases from J, the junction contained 7 bases not matched to a gene. DNA of the CDR3: TGTGCCAGCAGCCAAGGAAGGGGGCGCGTCGAGACCCAGTACTTC. It translates to CASSQGRGRVETQYF.

V gene TRBV18 combines with J gene TRBJ1-6; no clear D. Trimming took 0 bases from V and 4 from J, leaving 13 bases between them. Germline V gives CDR1 KGHSH, CDR2 LQKENI. CDR3 length: 17 amino acids. The CDR3 spells CASSPPEGVGYNSPLHF. The CDR3, as DNA: TGTGCCAGCTCACCACCGGAAGGTGTAGGGTATAATTCACCCCTCCACTTT. Full variable domain (rest looked up from reference TRBV18 and TRBJ1-6): NAGVMQNPRHLVRRRGQEARLRCSPMKGHSHVYWYRQLPEEGLKFMVYLQKENIIDESGMPKERFSAEFPKEGPSILRIQQVVRGDSAAYFCASSPPEGVGYNSPLHFGNGTRLTVT.

For this clone: A junction end diverges from the germline sequence, so it may reflect a read error. The chain joins TRBV9 to TRBJ2-7, with a weak D call TRBD1 (5 bases). CDR3 length: 13 amino acids. Germline assignment: CDR1 SGDLS and CDR2 YYNGEE. CDR3 residues: CASSADTSFEQYF. The DNA of the CDR3 is TGTGCCAGCAGCGCGGACACCTCCTTCGAGCAGTACTTC.

The chain uses TRBV7-8 and TRBJ1-1; no clear D. The V gene's germline CDR1 is SGHVS and CDR2 FQNEAQ. V gave up 2 bases and J gave up 5 bases, with 21 bases separating them. This CDR3 region has 17 residues. The CDR3 region is CASSLLVSSMGTTEAFF. The DNA for the CDR3 is TGTGCCAGCAGCTTACTGGTTTCGTCTATGGGTACGACTGAAGCTTTCTTT.

This clone was recorded only once. J is TRBJ1-6 and V is TRBV9, with unresolved D. Trimming cost V 0 bases and J 3 bases, with 7 bases left between them. Germline loops: CDR1 SGDLS, CDR2 YYNGEE. The CDR3 contains 15 residues. The CDR3 reads CASSVDTSYNSPLHF. The CDR3 nucleotides read TGTGCCAGCAGCGTAGATACCAGCTATAATTCACCCCTCCACTTT.

This sequence joins TRBV6-1 and TRBJ2-5; no firm D call. Germline assignment: CDR1 MNHNS and CDR2 SASEGT. The V gene lost 2 bases and the J gene lost 7 bases, with 11 bases spanning the gap. The CDR3 is made up of 13 amino acids. The chain's CDR3 is CASSESFKVTQYF. For the CDR3, the DNA is TGTGCCAGCAGTGAAAGCTTTAAGGTGACCCAGTACTTC.

This chain connects TRBV9 to TRBJ1-2; the D gene is possibly TRBD1 (5 bases). Trimming cost V 4 bases and J 0 bases, with 22 bases left between them. The CDR3 consists of 18 residues. Germline lookup yields CDR1 SGDLS and CDR2 YYNGEE. The CDR3 DNA follows: TGTGCCAGCAGCCCCCGCCGATCCGCTCTGGGGGCTAACTATGGCTACACCTTC. Protein product: CASSPRRSALGANYGYTF.

The chain couples TRBV6-5 to TRBJ2-2; TRBD2 is a possible D gene (6 bases). Deletions cut 2 bases from V and 6 bases from J, with 13 bases between. Germline V gene data show CDR1 as MNHEY and CDR2 as SVGAGI. The CDR3 has 15 residues. The CDR3 is CASSYNGGAAGELFF. DNA for the CDR3: TGTGCCAGCAGTTACAACGGCGGGGCGGCCGGGGAGCTGTTTTTT.

The V call is TRBV19, the J call TRBJ2-2; D call uncertain. This CDR3 comprises 14 residues. Germline V gives CDR1 LNHDA, CDR2 SQIVND (reference sequence). The V and J ends lost 7 bases and 6 bases respectively, with 15 bases between them. In DNA form, the CDR3 reads TGTGCCAGTACCCCCCCGGATGGGGCCGGGGAGCTGTTTTTT. Amino acids: CASTPPDGAGELFF.

V is TRBV6-1 and J is TRBJ1-6, with TRBD1 matching over 7 bases. V was pared by 1 base and J by 0 bases, with 6 bases of the junction left unmatched. This CDR3 spans 18 amino acids. The germline gives CDR1 MNHNS, CDR2 SASEGT. This chain's CDR3 is CASSEVSGQSSYNSPLHF. Written as DNA, the CDR3 is TGTGCCAGCAGTGAAGTCTCGGGACAGAGCTCCTATAATTCACCCCTCCACTTT.